These 13 T cell receptor beta chains originate from one sample sequenced in a study of blood T cells in healthy people across ages. Next came a second PCR, run for roughly 6 to 11 cycles, which used a sample-barcoded 5' primer along with a J-beta primer mix. TCRdb re-called the 5' RACE reads with MiXCR, one entry per CDR3 protein. The table includes about 830,000 distinct CDR3 sequences, around 68% detected once. Material for sequencing was blood. The receptors derive from a man younger than 40 in good health.

This chain joins TRBV2 and TRBJ1-1, with no clear D. The CDR3 length is 14 residues. Germline loops: CDR1 SNHLY, CDR2 FYNNEI. The V gene lost 9 bases and the J gene lost 0 bases, with 14 bases spanning the gap. The CDR3: CASANHPLNTEAFF. DNA for the CDR3: TGTGCCAGTGCAAACCACCCGTTGAACACTGAAGCTTTCTTT. Combining the CDR3 with reference TRBV2 and TRBJ1-1 gives the whole variable domain EPEVTQTPSHQVTQMGQEVILRCVPISNHLYFYWYRQILGQKVEFLVSFYNNEISEKSEIFDDQFSVERPDGSNFTLKIRSTKLEDSAMYFCASANHPLNTEAFFGQGTRLTVV.

CDR3 in DNA: TGTGCCAGCAGTTTGATCTACCGGGGGGTGGGATATAATGAGCAGTTCTTC. Translated, it gives CASSLIYRGVGYNEQFF. The rearrangement links TRBV28 to TRBJ2-1, with TRBD2 matching over 7 bases. V gave up 3 bases and J gave up 7 bases; unmatched junction bases: 15. CDR3 length: 17 residues. Per the germline V gene, CDR1 is MDHEN and CDR2 is SYDVKM.

The chain uses TRBV28 and TRBJ2-1; 8 bases agree with TRBD1. Germline V gene sequence: CDR1 MDHEN, CDR2 SYDVKM. The CDR3 is 16 amino acids. J gave up 7 bases and V 0 bases, and 8 bases lay outside the gene matches. The CDR3 DNA reads as TGTGCCAGCAGTTTATGGCGGACCCAGGGGGCAAATGAGCAGTTCTTC. It codes for CASSLWRTQGANEQFF. The full variable domain, completed using reference TRBV28 and TRBJ2-1, is DVKVTQSSRYLVKRTGEKVFLECVQDMDHENMFWYRQDPGLGLRLIYFSYDVKMKEKGDIPEGYSVSREKKERFSLILESASTNQTSMYLCASSLWRTQGANEQFFGPGTRLTVL.

This chain uses TRBV5-6 with TRBJ2-3; no clear D gene. V lost 4 bases, J lost 0 bases, and 6 bases lay in between. CDR3 size: 13 residues. Per the germline V gene, CDR1 is SGHDT and CDR2 is YYEEEE. CDR3 DNA sequence: TGTGCCAGCAGCCCCATTAGCACAGATACGCAGTATTTT. The encoded protein is CASSPISTDTQYF.

The rearrangement links TRBV18 to TRBJ1-2; a possible D gene is TRBD1 (6 bases). V was clipped by 0 bases and J by 10 bases, with 18 bases between them. The CDR3 is 15 residues long. CDR1 and CDR2 (germline): KGHSH, LQKENI. The CDR3 loop is CASSPPAGAVWDYTF. The CDR3 DNA sequence: TGTGCCAGCTCACCACCGGCGGGGGCTGTCTGGGACTACACCTTC.

This clonotype was found many times. The chain links TRBV25-1 to TRBJ2-7; no reliable D call. The CDR3 is 11 residues long. CDR1 and CDR2 from the germline V gene are MGHDK and SYGVNS. The V gene lost 1 base and the J gene lost 5 bases, with 3 bases spanning the gap. The CDR3 sequence: CASSELDEQYF. In DNA, the CDR3 is TGTGCCAGCAGTGAATTAGACGAGCAGTACTTC.

The chain carries TRBV29-1 and TRBJ2-5; 10 nucleotides align to TRBD1. Germline CDR1 is SQVTM and CDR2 is ANQGSEA. The CDR3 is 12 residues long. The trim removed 4 bases at V and 11 bases at J, leaving 7 bases unmatched. CDR3: CSVGQGAWEQYF. CDR3 sequence (DNA): TGCAGCGTTGGACAGGGGGCATGGGAGCAGTACTTC.

The rearrangement links TRBV6-2 or TRBV6-3 to TRBJ2-1; TRBD2 aligns across 7 bases. The CDR3 is 15 residues long. Unmatched junction bases numbered 11, after V lost 5 bases and J lost 7 bases. Germline CDR1 is MNHEY and CDR2 is SVGEGT. In nucleotides, the CDR3 is TGTGCCAGCAGTCACACAATGGCGGGGGAGAATGAGCAGTTCTTC. Translating it yields CASSHTMAGENEQFF.

The chain has TRBV6-1 and TRBJ1-2; the D is unclear. The ends were cut back, 0 bases at V and 5 bases at J, with 19 bases in the middle. Germline CDR1 and CDR2: MNHNS and SASEGT. This CDR3 contains 17 residues. CDR3 sequence: CASSEAPLSRGSYGYTF. In DNA form, the CDR3 reads TGTGCCAGCAGTGAAGCGCCCCTCTCGCGGGGATCTTATGGCTACACCTTC.

The J gene is TRBJ2-1, the V gene TRBV9; D is undetermined. The germline V gene encodes CDR1 SGDLS and CDR2 YYNGEE. Trimming cost V 0 bases and J 8 bases, with 18 bases left between them. The CDR3 loop spans 16 amino acids. The DNA of the CDR3 is TGTGCCAGCAGCGTAGAGTCCTACCCAGGCGTGGATGAGCAGTTCTTC. Its translation is CASSVESYPGVDEQFF. The full variable domain, completed using reference TRBV9 and TRBJ2-1, is DSGVTQTPKHLITATGQRVTLRCSPRSGDLSVYWYQQSLDQGLQFLIQYYNGEERAKGNILERFSAQQFPDLHSELNLSSLELGDSALYFCASSVESYPGVDEQFFGPGTRLTVL.

This clonotype has only a few counts. The V gene is TRBV24-1, the J gene TRBJ2-1; 9 nucleotides line up with TRBD1. The junction had 8 bases not matched to a gene; V was cut back by 2 bases and J by 7 bases. The CDR3 has 16 amino acids. Germline V gene data show CDR1 as KGHDR and CDR2 as SFDVKD. The CDR3 loop reads CATSDYTGTGKNEQFF. The CDR3 DNA follows: TGTGCCACCAGTGATTATACCGGGACAGGGAAGAATGAGCAGTTCTTC.

This clonotype has only one observation. This rearrangement joins TRBV20-1 to TRBJ2-2; D remains unclear. V lost 0 bases and J 6 bases, leaving 14 bases between the germline ends. Germline V lookup: CDR1 DFQATT, CDR2 SNEGSKA (reference sequence). This CDR3 spans 15 amino acids. Written as DNA, the CDR3 is TGCAGTGCTAGAGATCCGCAGCGTGGCGCCGGGGAGCTGTTTTTT. It yields the protein CSARDPQRGAGELFF.

The V and J genes are TRBV4-3 and TRBJ1-2; D gene uncertain. Trimming pared 0 bases from V and 2 bases from J, leaving 10 bases between. This CDR3 spans 15 amino acids. CDR1 and CDR2 from the germline V gene are LGHNA and YSLEER. The CDR3 protein is CASSQDATANYGYTF. The CDR3 DNA reads as TGCGCCAGCAGCCAAGACGCCACAGCCAACTATGGCTACACCTTC.